The 18 T cell receptor beta chains presented below share a single source sample, sequenced in a study of human T cells and chemical hapten exposure. TCRdb fed the RACE reads into MiXCR, producing one record per CDR3 protein. The table lists about 80,000 distinct CDR3 sequences, 6% to 9% of them singletons. Time point denoted: patch test 1, 2 weeks after DPC sensitization. Treatment described: therapeutic diphenylcyclopropenone sensitization with weekly scalp DPC. This sample comprised whole blood, obtained in connection with sensitization to the hapten diphenylcyclopropenone (DPC). These receptor sequences come from a woman aged 25 to 39 with alopecia areata. Some clones in this sample may be carry-over from other donors' samples.

In its sample, this clonotype was seen many times. The rearrangement joins TRBV9 to TRBJ2-1; 12 nucleotides align to TRBD1. The CDR3 totals 17 residues. The J segment lost 7 bases and the V segment lost 2 bases, leaving 10 bases of the junction unmatched. CDR1 is SGDLS and CDR2 is YYNGEE in the germline V gene. The DNA of the CDR3 is TGTGCCAGCAGCGTGGGAGAGGGACAGGGGGCGAGGAATGAGCAGTTCTTC. It yields the protein CASSVGEGQGARNEQFF.

This clonotype was counted only a few times. The rearrangement joins TRBV5-1 to TRBJ2-7; D ambiguous. V lost 3 bases, J lost 0 bases, and 16 bases lay in between. Looked up from germline, CDR1 is SGHRS and CDR2 is YFSETQ. The CDR3 has 16 amino acids. CDR3 nucleotide sequence: TGCGCCAGCAGCTCGGTTGTGGGCAGCAGCTCCTACGAGCAGTACTTC. This encodes CASSSVVGSSSYEQYF.

Details on this clonotype: Just one base apart from a much larger clone, this may be a read error. Given the absence of the conserved phenylalanine or tryptophan at the CDR3 end, a read error is likely. The CDR3 nucleotides read TGTGCCAGCAGTATCTCGACAGGGGTTTACGAGCAGTACTCC. It translates to CASSISTGVYEQYS. The chain employs TRBV12-3 or TRBV12-4 and TRBJ2-7; 8 bases are a match to TRBD1. This CDR3 spans 14 amino acids. The V gene end was trimmed by 5 bases and the J gene end by 4 bases; junction bases not matched to a gene: 7.

The rearrangement joins TRBV7-3 to TRBJ1-1, with a weak D call TRBD1 (6 bases). The CDR3 is made up of 14 amino acids. Per the germline V gene, CDR1 is SGHTA and CDR2 is FQGTGA. V shed 5 bases and J shed 2 bases, with 12 bases lying between them. CDR3 loop: CASSPAGANTEAFF. Here the CDR3 DNA reads TGTGCCAGCAGCCCCGCAGGGGCAAACACTGAAGCTTTCTTT. The full variable domain, completed using reference TRBV7-3 and TRBJ1-1, is GAGVSQTPSNKVTEKGKYVELRCDPISGHTALYWYRQSLGQGPEFLIYFQGTGAADDSGLPNDRFFAVRPEGSVSTLKIQRTERGDSAVYLCASSPAGANTEAFFGQGTRLTVV.

The chain recombines TRBV18 with TRBJ2-1; 7 positions match TRBD1. Losses at the gene ends were 5 bases for V and 1 base for J; bases not matched to a gene: 5. Germline CDR1 and CDR2: KGHSH and LQKENI. The CDR3 has 15 residues. Here the CDR3 reads CASSLLRGSYNEQFF. The DNA for the CDR3 is TGTGCCAGCTCATTACTCAGGGGGTCCTACAATGAGCAGTTCTTC. The variable domain in full, with the rest retrieved from reference TRBV18 and TRBJ2-1, is NAGVMQNPRHLVRRRGQEARLRCSPMKGHSHVYWYRQLPEEGLKFMVYLQKENIIDESGMPKERFSAEFPKEGPSILRIQQVVRGDSAAYFCASSLLRGSYNEQFFGPGTRLTVL.

This clonotype was observed at least ten times. The chain employs TRBV6-4 and TRBJ2-2; D possibly corresponds to TRBD1 (5 bases). The CDR3 length is 15 residues. V lost 5 bases and J lost 1, with 11 bases in between. Germline loops: CDR1 MRHNA, CDR2 SNTAGT. The CDR3: CASSTGVLNTGELFF. CDR3 in DNA: TGTGCCAGCAGTACAGGAGTTCTGAACACCGGGGAGCTGTTTTTT.

This clonotype was recorded a few times. The gene calls are TRBV7-9 and TRBJ1-2; TRBD1 is a possible D gene (5 bases). The CDR3 sequence is 11 residues long. CDR1 is SEHNR, CDR2 FQNEAQ, per germline (reference sequence). V lost 5 bases and J lost 6, with 7 bases in between. The CDR3 reads CASSVQDGYTF. In DNA, the CDR3 is TGTGCCAGCAGCGTACAGGATGGCTACACCTTC.

The sample holds many counts of this clonotype. The rearrangement uses TRBV11-2 and TRBJ2-3, with 11 bases fitting TRBD2. Per the germline V gene, CDR1 is SGHAT and CDR2 is FQNNGV. Trimming cost V 5 bases and J 4 bases; bases outside gene matches: 8. CDR3 length: 16 amino acids. As DNA, the CDR3 is TGTGCCAGCAGCATCCTAGCGGGGGGCCCTTCAGATACGCAGTATTTT. Protein: CASSILAGGPSDTQYF.

V usage is TRBV12-3 or TRBV12-4 and J usage is TRBJ2-6; the D call may be TRBD1 or TRBD2 (5 bases each). The CDR3 has 15 amino acids. V was trimmed by 2 bases and J by 2 bases, leaving 7 bases between them. CDR3: CASSLRGAGANVLTF. In DNA, the CDR3 is TGTGCCAGCAGTTTAAGGGGAGCTGGGGCCAACGTCCTGACTTTC.

V and J are TRBV24-1 and TRBJ1-2; weak D call: TRBD1 (5 bases). There are 12 residues in the CDR3. Deletions cut 9 bases from V and 2 bases from J, with 9 bases between. CDR1 and CDR2 from the germline V gene are KGHDR and SFDVKD. CDR3 amino acids: CATADRNYGYTF. The CDR3 bases are TGTGCCACCGCCGACAGAAACTATGGCTACACCTTC.

V usage is TRBV27 and J usage is TRBJ1-4; the D is unclear. Germline CDR1 is MNHEY and CDR2 is SMNVEV (reference sequence). V was shortened by 3 bases and J by 7 bases, with 9 bases between the two germline ends. The CDR3 consists of 13 residues. Here the CDR3 reads CASSFQVSEKLFF. The CDR3 nucleotides read TGTGCCAGCAGTTTTCAGGTATCTGAAAAACTGTTTTTT.

This clonotype was detected many times. V is TRBV12-3 or TRBV12-4 and J is TRBJ2-7; D is possibly TRBD1 (5 bases). Trimming took 3 bases from V and 6 from J, leaving 12 bases between them. This CDR3 has 13 residues. The CDR3 protein is CASSLQGNLEQYF. In nucleotides, the CDR3 is TGTGCCAGCAGTTTGCAGGGTAACCTCGAGCAGTACTTC.

The genes are TRBV7-8 and TRBJ2-7; D remains unclear. The germline gives CDR1 SGHVS, CDR2 FQNEAQ. Deletions cut 2 bases from V and 4 bases from J, with 18 bases between. This CDR3 spans 16 amino acids. In DNA form, the CDR3 reads TGTGCCAGCAGCTTAACCGTGGGAAAGGGTATTTACGAGCAGTACTTC. Its protein is CASSLTVGKGIYEQYF.

At least ten counts were recorded for this clonotype. V usage is TRBV5-1 and J usage is TRBJ2-5, with 8 bases lining up with TRBD1. The trim removed 0 bases at V and 1 base at J, leaving 5 bases unmatched. Germline-derived CDR1 and CDR2 are SGHRS and YFSETQ. The CDR3 sequence is 16 residues long. The CDR3 nucleotides are TGCGCCAGCAGCTTGGCCAGGGACAGGTTCCAAGAGACCCAGTACTTC. It yields the protein CASSLARDRFQETQYF.

The J gene is TRBJ1-2, the V gene TRBV30, with D uncertain. The CDR3 extends over 14 amino acids. Germline V lookup: CDR1 GTSNPN, CDR2 SVGIG (reference sequence). Trimming removed 7 bases from V and 4 bases from J, with 19 bases in between. CDR3 bases: TGTGCCTTCTGGACCGGTAGGCCCCTCTATGGCTACACCTTC. It yields the protein CAFWTGRPLYGYTF.

This clonotype appeared many times. The rearrangement joins TRBV20-1 to TRBJ2-3, with 9 bases identical to TRBD2. V was clipped by 1 base and J by 4 bases; unmatched bases: 3. The CDR3 contains 14 residues. The germline V gene has CDR1 DFQATT and CDR2 SNEGSKA (reference sequence). As DNA, the CDR3 is TGCAGTGCTAGAGTTAGCGGGGGTGCAGATACGCAGTATTTT. Translation: CSARVSGGADTQYF.

This clonotype was counted between two and nine times. The V call is TRBV30, the J call TRBJ2-7; possibly TRBD1 for D (5 bases). Germline V CDR1 and CDR2: GTSNPN, SVGIG (reference sequence). The CDR3 length is 12 residues. The V end lost 4 bases, the J end lost 4 bases, and 11 bases lay between the germline ends. CDR3 DNA: TGTGCCTGGAAGCCCAAGGGGTACGAGCAGTACTTC. Its protein product is CAWKPKGYEQYF. Variable domain in full (rest from reference TRBV30 and TRBJ2-7): SQTIHQWPATLVQPVGSPLSLECTVEGTSNPNLYWYRQAAGRGLQLLFYSVGIGQISSEVPQNLSASRPQDRQFILSSKKLLLSDSGFYLCAWKPKGYEQYFGPGTRLTVT.

The sample holds many counts of this clonotype. The rearrangement joins TRBV11-1 to TRBJ2-2; 9 bases are shared with TRBD1. This CDR3 is built from 16 residues. V lost 4 bases and J lost 1; bases outside the gene matches: 4. Per germline, CDR1 SGHAT and CDR2 FQDESV (reference sequence). The CDR3 DNA sequence: TGTGCCAGCAGCTGGGACAGGGTTAGGAACACCGGGGAGCTGTTTTTT. It codes for CASSWDRVRNTGELFF.